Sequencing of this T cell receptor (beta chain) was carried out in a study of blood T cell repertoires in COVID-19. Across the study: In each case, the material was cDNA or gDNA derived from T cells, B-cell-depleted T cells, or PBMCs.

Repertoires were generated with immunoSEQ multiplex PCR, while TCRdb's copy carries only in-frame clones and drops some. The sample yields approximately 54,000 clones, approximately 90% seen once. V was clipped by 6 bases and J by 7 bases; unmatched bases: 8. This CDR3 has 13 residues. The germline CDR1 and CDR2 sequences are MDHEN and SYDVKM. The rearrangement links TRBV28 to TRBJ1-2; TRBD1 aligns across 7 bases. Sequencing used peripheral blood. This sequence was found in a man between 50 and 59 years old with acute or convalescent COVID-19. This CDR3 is CASSSTGLGGYTF. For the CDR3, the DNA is TGTGCCAGCAGCTCGACAGGGTTGGGTGGCTACACCTTC.